The entry that follows covers one T cell receptor beta chain sequence. The antigen remains unidentified. The V and J ends lost 0 bases and 4 bases respectively, with 13 bases between them. CDR3 size: 16 residues. Looked up from germline, CDR1 is LGHNA and CDR2 is YSLEER. This sample was taken from a study of cytomegalovirus exposure and HLA in healthy donors. The primer mix had 60 Vbeta and 13 Jbeta primers. Libraries were prepared by immunoSEQ multiplex PCR; TCRdb keeps only in-frame clonotypes and omits some of them. Of roughly 120,000 clones listed, around 79% are singletons. General study points: Most TCR beta V segments were productive about 90% or about 30% of the time in an earlier analysis.

The J gene is TRBJ1-5, the V gene TRBV4-3; maybe TRBD1 (5 bases). Sequencing used PBMCs. The TCR was taken from a woman in her 40s in good health and CMV-seronegative. CDR3 loop: CASSQDLGGLNQPQHF. DNA for the CDR3: TGCGCCAGCAGCCAAGATTTGGGGGGATTAAATCAGCCCCAGCATTTT.